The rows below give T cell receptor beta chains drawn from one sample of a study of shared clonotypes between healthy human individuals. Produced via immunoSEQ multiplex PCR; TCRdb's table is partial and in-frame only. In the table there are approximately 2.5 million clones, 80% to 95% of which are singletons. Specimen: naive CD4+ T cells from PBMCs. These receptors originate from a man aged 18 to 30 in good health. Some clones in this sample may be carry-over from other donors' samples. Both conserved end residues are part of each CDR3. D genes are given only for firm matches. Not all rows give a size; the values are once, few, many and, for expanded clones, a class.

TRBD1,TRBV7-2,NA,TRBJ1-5,CASSQNTGAGQPQHF,TGTGCCAGCAGCCAAAATACAGGGGCGGGCCAGCCCCAGCATTTT
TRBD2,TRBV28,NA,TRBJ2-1,CASSSGTSGISEFF,TGTGCCAGCAGTTCCGGGACTAGCGGGATCAGCGAGTTCTTC
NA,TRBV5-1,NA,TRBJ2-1,CASTLLPGSSYNEQFF,TGCGCCAGCACCCTATTACCGGGAAGCTCCTACAATGAGCAGTTCTTC
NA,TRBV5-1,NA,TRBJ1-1,CASSLMGGANTEAFF,TGCGCCAGCAGCTTAATGGGGGGAGCGAACACTGAAGCTTTCTTT
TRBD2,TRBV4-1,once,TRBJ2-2,CASSQEDGTSHTGELFF,TGCGCCAGCAGCCAGGAGGATGGGACTAGTCACACCGGGGAGCTGTTTTTT
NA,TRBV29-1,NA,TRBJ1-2,CSVSRGIYGYTF,TGCAGCGTTTCCAGGGGCATCTATGGCTACACCTTC
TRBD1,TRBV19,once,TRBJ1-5,CASQSRTGKYSNQPQHF,TGTGCCAGTCAGAGCCGGACAGGAAAATATAGCAATCAGCCCCAGCATTTT
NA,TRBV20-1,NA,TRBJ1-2,CSASTVYGYTF,TGCAGTGCTAGCACAGTGTATGGCTACACCTTC
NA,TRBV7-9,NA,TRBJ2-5,CASSLGQGGGETQYF,TGTGCCAGCAGCTTAGGGCAAGGGGGAGGGGAGACCCAGTACTTC
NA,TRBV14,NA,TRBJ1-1,CASSQEEGLATEAFF,TGTGCCAGCAGCCAAGAGGAGGGGTTGGCCACTGAAGCTTTCTTT
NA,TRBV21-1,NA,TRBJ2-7,CASSKVGTGGHEQYF,TGTGCCAGCAGCAAAGTAGGGACAGGGGGCCACGAGCAGTACTTC
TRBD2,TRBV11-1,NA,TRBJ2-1,CASSLGLAGAVVDEQFF,TGTGCCAGCAGCTTGGGACTAGCGGGAGCGGTGGTGGATGAGCAGTTCTTC
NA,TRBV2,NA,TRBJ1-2,CASSTVQFYGYTF,TGTGCCAGCAGTACAGTCCAGTTTTATGGCTACACCTTC
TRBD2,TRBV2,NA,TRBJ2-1,CASSEVVLAGGSNEQFF,TGTGCCAGCAGTGAAGTGGTACTAGCGGGAGGCTCGAATGAGCAGTTCTTC
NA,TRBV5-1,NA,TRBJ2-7,CASSNGPYEQYF,TGCGCCAGCAGCAACGGGCCTTACGAGCAGTACTTC
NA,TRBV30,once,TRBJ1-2,CAWTAGHPEVWGYTF,TGTGCCTGGACTGCGGGGCATCCGGAGGTTTGGGGCTACACCTTC
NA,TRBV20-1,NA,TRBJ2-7,CSANNRVPYF,TGCAGTGCCAACAACAGGGTCCCGTACTTC
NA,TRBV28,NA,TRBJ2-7,CASSSLIDRLGQYF,TGTGCCAGCAGTTCTCTCATAGACCGGCTGGGGCAGTACTTC
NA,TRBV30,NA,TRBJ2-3,CAWAHGNTQYF,TGTGCCTGGGCCCACGGGAATACGCAGTATTTT
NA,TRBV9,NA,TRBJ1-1,CASSENPDLGNTEAFF,TGTGCCAGCAGCGAAAATCCAGACCTGGGAAACACTGAAGCTTTCTTT
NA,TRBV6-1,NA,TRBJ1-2,CASRLQNTLYGYTF,TGTGCCAGCAGACTCCAAAACACCCTCTATGGCTACACCTTC
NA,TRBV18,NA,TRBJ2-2,CASSRSLGNTGELFF,TGTGCCAGCTCACGATCCTTGGGGAACACCGGGGAGCTGTTTTTT
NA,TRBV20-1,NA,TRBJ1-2,CSARDVRIYTF,TGCAGTGCTAGAGATGTTCGCATCTACACCTTC
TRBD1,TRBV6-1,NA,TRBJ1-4,CASSDRGRGEKLFF,TGTGCCAGCAGTGACAGGGGGCGCGGTGAAAAACTGTTTTTT
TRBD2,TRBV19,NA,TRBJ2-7,CASRASGIHLEQYF,TGTGCCAGTAGGGCAAGCGGGATTCACCTGGAGCAGTACTTC
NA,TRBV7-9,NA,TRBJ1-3,CASNSFGNTIYF,TGTGCCAGCAATAGTTTCGGAAACACCATATATTTT
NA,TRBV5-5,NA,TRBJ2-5,CASSLMSSVETQYF,TGTGCCAGCAGCTTGATGAGTAGCGTGGAGACCCAGTACTTC
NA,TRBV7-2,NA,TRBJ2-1,CASSLVLGRSFF,TGTGCCAGCAGCTTAGTATTGGGACGGTCGTTCTTC